The TCR beta chain under discussion was sequenced for a study of T cells after yellow fever vaccination. Broader study findings: Clonotypes shared by both compartments, CD4 and CD8, made up a small share. Clones that expanded after primary vaccination mostly reappeared after the booster (96% CD4, roughly 90% CD8).

Points on this clonotype: No antigen is known for it.

The CDR3 sequence is 12 residues long. Germline loops: CDR1 DFQATT, CDR2 SNEGSKA (reference sequence). Trimming shortened V by 0 bases and J by 7 bases, and 7 bases separated the two germline ends. The authors made TCR cDNA by 5'RACE template switching, adding a universal primer site and UMIs. TCRdb fed the 5' RACE reads into MiXCR, producing one record per CDR3 protein. The sample shows some 500,000 distinct CDR3 sequences, about 13% of them seen only once. The sequenced sample was PBMCs, obtained on the day of the yellow fever booster vaccination. The sequence was collected from a man aged 25-45 years who received the YFV17D yellow fever vaccine. The chain links TRBV20-1 to TRBJ2-1; D ambiguous. As DNA, the CDR3 is TGCAGTGCTAGAGATCCCCAGAATGAGCAGTTCTTC. This sequence encodes CSARDPQNEQFF.